These T cell receptor beta chains were read from a single sample in a study of blood T cell repertoires in COVID-19. Assay: immunoSEQ multiplex PCR; the TCRdb copy retains only in-frame clones and omits some. Among approximately 75,000 clones listed, around 80% were seen once. The sample comprised peripheral blood. The source of these receptors is a man aged 45-65 years with COVID-19, enrolled during active disease. Both conserved end residues are part of each CDR3. The order of the fields is J gene, V gene, D gene, clone size, CDR3 DNA, CDR3 protein. D genes are given only for firm matches. The size of a clone is reported for some rows only, either as once, few or many, or as a class for expanded clones.

j_gene: TRBJ2-2; v_gene: TRBV6-5; d_gene: TRBD2; abundance: -; CDR3nt: TGTGCCAGCAGGCGACTAGCGGGAGCCGGGGAGCTGTTTTTT; CDR3aa: CASRRLAGAGELFF
j_gene: TRBJ2-4; v_gene: TRBV5-1; d_gene: TRBD1; abundance: once; CDR3nt: TGCGCCAGCAGCAGACGACAGGGGGGATACATTCAGTACTTC; CDR3aa: CASSRRQGGYIQYF
j_gene: TRBJ2-1; v_gene: TRBV7-2; d_gene: -; abundance: -; CDR3nt: TGTGCCAGCAGCCGTTCCTCCAGGGGGGTAGGTCAGGATGAGCAGTTCTTC; CDR3aa: CASSRSSRGVGQDEQFF
j_gene: TRBJ2-3; v_gene: TRBV5-1; d_gene: TRBD2; abundance: -; CDR3nt: TGCGCCAGCAGCCCCGGACTAGCGGGAGACACAGATACGCAGTATTTT; CDR3aa: CASSPGLAGDTDTQYF
j_gene: TRBJ2-5; v_gene: TRBV28; d_gene: TRBD2; abundance: -; CDR3nt: TGTGCCAGCTTCGTCGGGAGGGGGTACCAAGAGACCCAGTACTTC; CDR3aa: CASFVGRGYQETQYF
j_gene: TRBJ2-3; v_gene: TRBV2; d_gene: -; abundance: -; CDR3nt: TGTGCCAGCAGCTTCACCCGACAGAGCACAGATACGCAGTATTTT; CDR3aa: CASSFTRQSTDTQYF
j_gene: TRBJ2-1; v_gene: TRBV7-3; d_gene: -; abundance: -; CDR3nt: TGTGCCAGCAGCCCAAGTATCACGTTCCGGTACAATGAGCAGTTCTTC; CDR3aa: CASSPSITFRYNEQFF
j_gene: TRBJ2-1; v_gene: TRBV7-3; d_gene: -; abundance: -; CDR3nt: TGTGCCAGGACGAAGCGGGCCATTTTATGGAGCTCCTACAATGAGCAGTTCTTC; CDR3aa: CARTKRAILWSSYNEQFF
j_gene: TRBJ2-5; v_gene: TRBV5-6; d_gene: -; abundance: -; CDR3nt: TGTGCCAGCTCCCGTAAAGGACAGCCTCAAGAGACCCAGTACTTC; CDR3aa: CASSRKGQPQETQYF
j_gene: TRBJ1-2; v_gene: TRBV5-4; d_gene: TRBD1; abundance: -; CDR3nt: TGTGCCAGCAGCGGAACAGGGGTTCGCGGCTACACCTTC; CDR3aa: CASSGTGVRGYTF
j_gene: TRBJ2-1; v_gene: TRBV20-1; d_gene: -; abundance: -; CDR3nt: TGCAGTGTCTGGGGACTCGGTGAGCAGTTCTTC; CDR3aa: CSVWGLGEQFF
j_gene: TRBJ1-2; v_gene: TRBV15; d_gene: -; abundance: once; CDR3nt: TGTGCCACCAACTTTCTCATCCCGTTCTATGGCTACACCTTC; CDR3aa: CATNFLIPFYGYTF
j_gene: TRBJ1-1; v_gene: TRBV7-9; d_gene: -; abundance: -; CDR3nt: TGTGCCAGCACTAAATCCCTAACTGAAGCTTTCTTT; CDR3aa: CASTKSLTEAFF
j_gene: TRBJ2-4; v_gene: TRBV4-3; d_gene: TRBD2; abundance: -; CDR3nt: TGCGCCAGCAGCCAAGAAAGGAGTAGCGGGAGGGCCAACGCCAAAAACATTCAGTACTTC; CDR3aa: CASSQERSSGRANAKNIQYF
j_gene: TRBJ2-3; v_gene: TRBV9; d_gene: TRBD2; abundance: -; CDR3nt: TGTGCCAGCAGCGAGAGACTAGCGGGAGGGAGGGCAGATACGCAGTATTTT; CDR3aa: CASSERLAGGRADTQYF
j_gene: TRBJ2-7; v_gene: TRBV2; d_gene: -; abundance: -; CDR3nt: TGTGCCAGCAGGGCACAGACTACCTACGAGCAGTACTTC; CDR3aa: CASRAQTTYEQYF
j_gene: TRBJ2-1; v_gene: TRBV5-1; d_gene: -; abundance: -; CDR3nt: TGCGCCAGCAGCTCTGGACTTCCCGGCGGCTACAATGAGCAGTTCTTC; CDR3aa: CASSSGLPGGYNEQFF
j_gene: TRBJ2-1; v_gene: TRBV5-1; d_gene: TRBD2; abundance: -; CDR3nt: TGCGCCAGCGGAGCGGGAGGCCTTTACAATGAGCAGTTCTTC; CDR3aa: CASGAGGLYNEQFF
j_gene: TRBJ2-7; v_gene: TRBV7-3; d_gene: TRBD2; abundance: -; CDR3nt: TGTGCCAGCAGCTTGGGAGGGCCGTCCTACGAGCAGTACTTC; CDR3aa: CASSLGGPSYEQYF
j_gene: TRBJ2-5; v_gene: TRBV5-4; d_gene: -; abundance: once; CDR3nt: TGTGCCAGCAGCTTGTGGGGGGGCGAGACCCAGTACTTC; CDR3aa: CASSLWGGETQYF
j_gene: TRBJ2-2; v_gene: TRBV19; d_gene: TRBD1; abundance: -; CDR3nt: TGTGCCAGTAGTCTGCCAGGGGGCCTAATTACTAGGAGCGGGGAGCTGTTTTTT; CDR3aa: CASSLPGGLITRSGELFF
j_gene: TRBJ1-5; v_gene: TRBV6-5; d_gene: TRBD1; abundance: few; CDR3nt: TGTGCCAGCAGACAGGGGGTGAAACAGCCCCAGCATTTT; CDR3aa: CASRQGVKQPQHF
j_gene: TRBJ2-7; v_gene: TRBV6-5; d_gene: -; abundance: -; CDR3nt: TGTGCCAGCAGGCCATTCCGGGACACATCCAGCGAGCAGTACTTC; CDR3aa: CASRPFRDTSSEQYF
j_gene: TRBJ2-3; v_gene: TRBV19; d_gene: TRBD2; abundance: -; CDR3nt: TGTGCCAGTAGTATGACTAGCGGGAGGGACCGGGGGCAGTATTTT; CDR3aa: CASSMTSGRDRGQYF
j_gene: TRBJ2-1; v_gene: TRBV5-1; d_gene: -; abundance: -; CDR3nt: TGCGCCAGCAGCTTTATGACTCCTTCTCATGAGCAGTTCTTC; CDR3aa: CASSFMTPSHEQFF
j_gene: TRBJ2-2; v_gene: TRBV9; d_gene: TRBD1; abundance: -; CDR3nt: TGTGCCAGCAGCGTCCGGACAGGGGGCGGGGAGCTGTTTTTT; CDR3aa: CASSVRTGGGELFF
j_gene: TRBJ2-3; v_gene: TRBV24-1; d_gene: TRBD2; abundance: -; CDR3nt: TGTGCCACCAGTGAATCCTCTAGCGGGAGAGGGAATACGCAGTATTTT; CDR3aa: CATSESSSGRGNTQYF
j_gene: TRBJ2-3; v_gene: TRBV29-1; d_gene: -; abundance: -; CDR3nt: TGCAGCGTTGAAGGACAAGGAGGGCCAGATACGCAGTATTTT; CDR3aa: CSVEGQGGPDTQYF
j_gene: TRBJ1-2; v_gene: TRBV7-9; d_gene: -; abundance: -; CDR3nt: TGTGCCGGGGGAGGGTCTACCGGCTATGGCTACACCTTC; CDR3aa: CAGGGSTGYGYTF
j_gene: TRBJ1-1; v_gene: TRBV30; d_gene: TRBD1; abundance: -; CDR3nt: TGTGCCTGGAGTACGGGACAGGGATACACTGAAGCTTTCTTT; CDR3aa: CAWSTGQGYTEAFF
j_gene: TRBJ2-1; v_gene: TRBV7-9; d_gene: TRBD2; abundance: -; CDR3nt: TGTGCCAGCAGCCTGATAGCGGGTCCCTACAATGAGCAGTTCTTC; CDR3aa: CASSLIAGPYNEQFF
j_gene: TRBJ2-1; v_gene: TRBV19; d_gene: TRBD2; abundance: -; CDR3nt: TGTGCCAGTAGTATAGTCCCGGGACTAGCTAGAGAGAGTGAGCAGTTCTTC; CDR3aa: CASSIVPGLARESEQFF
j_gene: TRBJ1-1; v_gene: TRBV6-1; d_gene: -; abundance: -; CDR3nt: TGTGCCAGCAGTGAAGTAGGTCAGGCGAACACTGAAGCTTTCTTT; CDR3aa: CASSEVGQANTEAFF
j_gene: TRBJ1-4; v_gene: TRBV7-2; d_gene: -; abundance: -; CDR3nt: TGTGCCAGCAGCCGCGGGGGTCCGGAAAAACTGTTTTTT; CDR3aa: CASSRGGPEKLFF
j_gene: TRBJ2-7; v_gene: TRBV28; d_gene: -; abundance: -; CDR3nt: TGTGCCAGCAGCAGCTCAGGGCTCCGCGAGCAGTACTTC; CDR3aa: CASSSSGLREQYF
j_gene: TRBJ2-7; v_gene: TRBV24-1; d_gene: -; abundance: -; CDR3nt: TGTGCCACCAGTGATTTGGGGCAGCCCTACGAGCAGTACTTC; CDR3aa: CATSDLGQPYEQYF
j_gene: TRBJ2-7; v_gene: TRBV28; d_gene: TRBD1; abundance: -; CDR3nt: TGTGCCAGCAGTTCCCCGAGGTCTGGACAGGGATCCTACGAGCAGTACTTC; CDR3aa: CASSSPRSGQGSYEQYF
j_gene: TRBJ2-5; v_gene: TRBV28; d_gene: TRBD2; abundance: -; CDR3nt: TGTGCCAGCAGTTTATGGCGGGGGGGGTCCCAAGAGACCCAGTACTTC; CDR3aa: CASSLWRGGSQETQYF
j_gene: TRBJ2-4; v_gene: TRBV11-2; d_gene: -; abundance: once; CDR3nt: TGTGCCAGCAGCCCCGGAGACAGTATAGCCAAAAACATTCAGTACTTC; CDR3aa: CASSPGDSIAKNIQYF
j_gene: TRBJ2-7; v_gene: TRBV2; d_gene: -; abundance: few; CDR3nt: TGTGCCAGCGCCTATGGGGGCGGCCCCTCCTACGAGCAGTACTTC; CDR3aa: CASAYGGGPSYEQYF
j_gene: TRBJ1-1; v_gene: TRBV4-1; d_gene: -; abundance: -; CDR3nt: TGCGCCAGCAGCCAATTCGACAGAACTGAAGCTTTCTTT; CDR3aa: CASSQFDRTEAFF
j_gene: TRBJ2-1; v_gene: TRBV24-1; d_gene: -; abundance: once; CDR3nt: TGTGCCACCAGTGATCACGGTGAGCAGTTCTTC; CDR3aa: CATSDHGEQFF
j_gene: TRBJ2-5; v_gene: TRBV30; d_gene: TRBD2; abundance: -; CDR3nt: TGTGCTTTTAGCGGGAGAGGAGAGACCCAGTACTTC; CDR3aa: CAFSGRGETQYF
j_gene: TRBJ1-2; v_gene: TRBV30; d_gene: -; abundance: -; CDR3nt: TGTGCCTGGAGTGTAACACTGGGCAGGAATGGCTACACCTTC; CDR3aa: CAWSVTLGRNGYTF
j_gene: TRBJ2-3; v_gene: TRBV10-3; d_gene: -; abundance: -; CDR3nt: TGTGCCATCAGTGGCGGCACAGATACGCAGTATTTT; CDR3aa: CAISGGTDTQYF
j_gene: TRBJ2-2; v_gene: TRBV5-1; d_gene: TRBD2; abundance: -; CDR3nt: TGCGCCAGCAGCTTACAGCTAGCGGGAAACACCGGGGAGCTGTTTTTT; CDR3aa: CASSLQLAGNTGELFF
j_gene: TRBJ2-3; v_gene: TRBV27; d_gene: -; abundance: medium-sized; CDR3nt: TGTGCCAGTTGGACCGGGATTTCTCGCACAGATACGCAGTATTTT; CDR3aa: CASWTGISRTDTQYF